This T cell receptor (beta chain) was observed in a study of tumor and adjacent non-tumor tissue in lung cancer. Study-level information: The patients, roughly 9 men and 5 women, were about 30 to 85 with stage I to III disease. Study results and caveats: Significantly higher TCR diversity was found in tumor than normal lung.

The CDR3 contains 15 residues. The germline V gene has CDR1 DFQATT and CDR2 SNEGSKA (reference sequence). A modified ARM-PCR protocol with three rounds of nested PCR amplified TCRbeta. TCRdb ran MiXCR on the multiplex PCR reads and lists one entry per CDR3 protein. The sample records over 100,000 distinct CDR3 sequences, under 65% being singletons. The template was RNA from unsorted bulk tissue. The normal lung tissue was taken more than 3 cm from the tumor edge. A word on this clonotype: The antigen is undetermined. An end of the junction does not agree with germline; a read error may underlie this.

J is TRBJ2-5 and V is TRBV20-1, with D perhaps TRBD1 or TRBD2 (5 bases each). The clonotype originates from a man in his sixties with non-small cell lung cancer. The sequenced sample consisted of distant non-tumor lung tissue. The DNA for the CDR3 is TGCAGTGCTAGAGTCCCGGGACGGGGAACAGAGAGCCAGTACTTC. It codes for CSARVPGRGTESQYF.